This TCR beta chain was documented in a study of a mutant IDH1 vaccine in newly diagnosed glioma (dated by TCRdb to the early 2020s). Context from the whole study: Eight vaccinations were administered to patients in weeks 1, 3, 5, 7, 11, 15, 19 and 23, corresponding to visits V03 through V10. For exploratory analyses, longitudinal TCRB deep sequencing was carried out in 25 to 30 treated patients wherever samples were available. Prior to enrollment, standard therapy consisting of radiotherapy alone, temozolomide alone, or radiochemotherapy with temozolomide had been administered to patients, with the combination being received by most patients. Vaccination started 4-6 weeks after radiotherapy alone, or was given together with temozolomide cycles in the groups whose treatment included chemotherapy. Six visits were used for peripheral blood collection: V03 (baseline), V05, V07, V10, V12 and V13. Of the approximately 30 treated patients, approximately 60% were male and 37.5% were female, and the mean age was 40.4 years.

The receptor library was made with the immunoSEQ multiplex PCR assay. The hsTCRB Kit was used according to the manufacturer's protocol to amplify rearranged TCR beta chain sequences. Sequencing of TCRB libraries was carried out on an Illumina MiSeq. Turning to the authors' computational methods: Demultiplexing, trimming and gene mapping were performed with the kit vendor's proprietary platform. Held by TCRdb, this immuneACCESS table contains in-frame sequences only and omits some clones. Under half of the omission traces to an unresolved V gene where checked; the cause of the rest is unknown. V, J and clone size were drawn from that table, and D and trimming were deduced from the DNA. The sample yields roughly 130,000 clones; 80% were counted once. Clones ranked in the top ten supply about 5.5% of the sample. The trim is 8 bases for V and 2 bases for J, with a gap of 11 bases between the germline ends. The germline V gene (reference sequence) specifies LNHDA as CDR1 and SQIVND as CDR2. From the cysteine through the phenylalanine, the CDR3 covers 13 amino acids. The read is trimmed to its CDR3 DNA, 39 bases read in frame from base 1.

On the study overall, not on this receptor specifically: Immune responses induced by the vaccine were seen in more than 85% of patients across multiple MHC alleles. Pseudoprogression seemed to be unrelated to changes in the top peripheral T cell clonotypes found by TCRB sequencing. According to the authors, sample limitations meant that analyses of patient blood samples could not be reproduced. Selection of PBMC samples for TCRB deep sequencing was based on availability.

The time point tag for this specimen amounts to: week 11, during vaccination. Every vaccine dose consisted of 300 ug of a 20-mer mutant IDH1 peptide in Montanide, administered subcutaneously together with topical imiquimod. All donors had newly diagnosed IDH1-mutant astrocytomas of WHO grade 3 or 4 that showed loss of nuclear ATRX. The samples were drawn from NOA16, a multicentre, single-arm, open-label phase I trial in Germany that tested a mutant IDH1 peptide vaccine in humans for the first time. Genomic DNA for TCRB sequencing was isolated from EDTA blood with the DNeasy Blood and Tissue Kit. Remarks on this clone: The clone's antigen remains unknown. The input lacks base qualities; no much larger clone sits a single base away.

The sequence links TRBV19 to TRBJ2-3, with a tentative D call of TRBD1 or TRBD2, each matching 5 bases. The sequence was obtained from a man between 40 and 49 years old with glioma. The specimen was PBMCs, collected from a glioma patient whose treatment included an IDH1 peptide vaccine. The CDR3 in this case is CASGGVHTDTQYF. At the DNA level, the sequence is TGTGCCAGTGGGGGTGTCCACACAGATACGCAGTATTTT.